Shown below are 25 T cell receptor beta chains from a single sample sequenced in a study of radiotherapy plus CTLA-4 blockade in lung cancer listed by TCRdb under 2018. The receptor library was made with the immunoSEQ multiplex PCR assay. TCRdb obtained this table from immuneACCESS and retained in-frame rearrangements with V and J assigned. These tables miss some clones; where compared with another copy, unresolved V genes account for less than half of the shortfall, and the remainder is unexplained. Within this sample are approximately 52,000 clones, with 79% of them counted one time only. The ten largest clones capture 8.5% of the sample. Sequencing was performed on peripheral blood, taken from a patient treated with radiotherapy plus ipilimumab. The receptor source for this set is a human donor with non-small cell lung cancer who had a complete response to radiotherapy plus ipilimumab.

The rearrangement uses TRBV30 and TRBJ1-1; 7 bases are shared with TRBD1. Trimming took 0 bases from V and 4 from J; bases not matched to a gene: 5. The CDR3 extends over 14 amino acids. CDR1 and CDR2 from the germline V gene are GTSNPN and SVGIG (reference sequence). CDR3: CAWSVRPGGTEAFF. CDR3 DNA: TGTGCCTGGAGTGTACGACCAGGGGGCACTGAAGCTTTCTTT.

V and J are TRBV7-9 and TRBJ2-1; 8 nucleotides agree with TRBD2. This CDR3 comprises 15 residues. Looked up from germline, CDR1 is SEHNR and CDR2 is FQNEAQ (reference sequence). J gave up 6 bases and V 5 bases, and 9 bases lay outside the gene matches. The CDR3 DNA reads TGTGCCAGCAGCCAAAACCGGGGGACTAGCAATGAGCAGTTCTTC. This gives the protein CASSQNRGTSNEQFF.

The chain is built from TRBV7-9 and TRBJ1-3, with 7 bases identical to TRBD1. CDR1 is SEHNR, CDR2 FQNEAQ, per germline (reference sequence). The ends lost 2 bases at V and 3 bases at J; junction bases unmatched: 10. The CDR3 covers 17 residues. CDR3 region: CASSLRIQGPDGNTIYF. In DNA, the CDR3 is TGTGCCAGCAGCTTACGAATACAGGGGCCGGATGGAAACACCATATATTTT.

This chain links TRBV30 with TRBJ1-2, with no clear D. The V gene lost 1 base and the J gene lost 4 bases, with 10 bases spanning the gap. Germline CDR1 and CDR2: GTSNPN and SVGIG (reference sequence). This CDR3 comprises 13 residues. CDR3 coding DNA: TGTGCCTGGAGTGGGAGTTTACTCTATGGCTACACCTTC. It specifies CAWSGSLLYGYTF. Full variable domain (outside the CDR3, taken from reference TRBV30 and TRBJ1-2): SQTIHQWPATLVQPVGSPLSLECTVEGTSNPNLYWYRQAAGRGLQLLFYSVGIGQISSEVPQNLSASRPQDRQFILSSKKLLLSDSGFYLCAWSGSLLYGYTFGSGTRLTVV.

The CDR3 region has the DNA TGTGCCAGCAGCTCCGGTCGGCGGGGTGAGACCCAGTACTTC. Its protein product is CASSSGRRGETQYF. This chain joins TRBV7-2 and TRBJ2-5, with a possible D match to TRBD2 (6 bases). Germline CDR1 is SGHTA and CDR2 is FQGNSA. The CDR3 has 14 amino acids. V lost 4 bases, J lost 5 bases, and 14 bases lay in between.

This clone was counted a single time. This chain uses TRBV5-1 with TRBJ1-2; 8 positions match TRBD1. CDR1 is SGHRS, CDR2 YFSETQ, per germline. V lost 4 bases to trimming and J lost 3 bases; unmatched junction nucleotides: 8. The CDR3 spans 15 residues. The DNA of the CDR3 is TGCGCCAGCAGCGCTGACAGGGGCGGCGACTATGGCTACACCTTC. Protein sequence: CASSADRGGDYGYTF.

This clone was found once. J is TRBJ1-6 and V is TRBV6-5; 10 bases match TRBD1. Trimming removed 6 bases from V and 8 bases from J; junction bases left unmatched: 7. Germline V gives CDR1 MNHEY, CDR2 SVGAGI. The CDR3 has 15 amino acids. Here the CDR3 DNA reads TGTGCCAGCAGCCGCAGAGGGACAGGGGATTCACCCCTCCACTTT. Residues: CASSRRGTGDSPLHF.

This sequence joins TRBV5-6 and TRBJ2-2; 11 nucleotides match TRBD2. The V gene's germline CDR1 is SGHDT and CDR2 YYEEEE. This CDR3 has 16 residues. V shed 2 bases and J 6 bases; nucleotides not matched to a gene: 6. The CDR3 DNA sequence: TGTGCCAGCAGCTTTTCTAGCGGGGGGCGGTCCGGGGAGCTGTTTTTT. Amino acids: CASSFSSGGRSGELFF.

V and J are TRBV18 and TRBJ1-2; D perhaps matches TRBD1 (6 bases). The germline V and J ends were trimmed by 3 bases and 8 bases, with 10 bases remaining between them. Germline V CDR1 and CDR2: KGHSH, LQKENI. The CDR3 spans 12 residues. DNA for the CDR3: TGTGCCAGCTCACCCCAGGGGTCGGGCTACACCTTC. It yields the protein CASSPQGSGYTF.

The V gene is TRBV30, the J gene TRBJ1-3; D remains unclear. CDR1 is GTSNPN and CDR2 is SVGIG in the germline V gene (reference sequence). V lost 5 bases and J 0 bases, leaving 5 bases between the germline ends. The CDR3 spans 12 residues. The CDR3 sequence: CAWGLSGNTIYF. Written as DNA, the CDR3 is TGTGCCTGGGGGCTCTCTGGAAACACCATATATTTT.

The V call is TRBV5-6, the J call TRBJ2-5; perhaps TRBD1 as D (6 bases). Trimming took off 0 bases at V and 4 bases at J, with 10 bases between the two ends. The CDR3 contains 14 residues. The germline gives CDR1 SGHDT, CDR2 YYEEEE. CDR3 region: CASSLVGGGETQYF. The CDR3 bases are TGTGCCAGCAGCTTGGTAGGGGGTGGAGAGACCCAGTACTTC.

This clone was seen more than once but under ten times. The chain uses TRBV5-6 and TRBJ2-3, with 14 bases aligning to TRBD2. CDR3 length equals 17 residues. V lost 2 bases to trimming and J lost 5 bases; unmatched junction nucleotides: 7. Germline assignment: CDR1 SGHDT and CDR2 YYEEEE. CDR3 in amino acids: CASSFPGTSGSGDTQYF. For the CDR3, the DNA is TGTGCCAGCAGCTTCCCTGGGACTAGCGGGAGTGGAGATACGCAGTATTTT.

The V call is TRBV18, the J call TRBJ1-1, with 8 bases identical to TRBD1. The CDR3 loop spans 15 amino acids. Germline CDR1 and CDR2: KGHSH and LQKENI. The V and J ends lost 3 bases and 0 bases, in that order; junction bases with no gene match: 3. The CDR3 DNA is TGTGCCAGCTCACCCTCAGGGGGCATGAACACTGAAGCTTTCTTT. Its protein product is CASSPSGGMNTEAFF.

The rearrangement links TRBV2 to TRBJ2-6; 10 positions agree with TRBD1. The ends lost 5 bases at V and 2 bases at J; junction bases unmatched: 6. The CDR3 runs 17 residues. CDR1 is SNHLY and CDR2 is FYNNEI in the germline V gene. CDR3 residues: CASSRDRGGAGANVLTF. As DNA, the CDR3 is TGTGCCAGCAGTAGGGACAGGGGTGGCGCTGGGGCCAACGTCCTGACTTTC.

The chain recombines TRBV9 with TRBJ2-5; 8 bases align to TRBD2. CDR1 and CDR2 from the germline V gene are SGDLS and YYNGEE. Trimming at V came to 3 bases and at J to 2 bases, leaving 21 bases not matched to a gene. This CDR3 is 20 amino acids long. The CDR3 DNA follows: TGTGCCAGCAGCGAAGGCGGAGTTTGGGCGGGGGGCCGAGGACAAGAGACCCAGTACTTC. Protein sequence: CASSEGGVWAGGRGQETQYF.

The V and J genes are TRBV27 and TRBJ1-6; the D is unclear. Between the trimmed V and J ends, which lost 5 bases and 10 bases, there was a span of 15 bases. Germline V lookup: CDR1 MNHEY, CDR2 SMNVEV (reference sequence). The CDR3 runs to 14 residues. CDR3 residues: CASSRVPAGSPLHF. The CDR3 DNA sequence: TGTGCCAGCAGTCGGGTCCCCGCTGGATCACCCCTCCACTTT.

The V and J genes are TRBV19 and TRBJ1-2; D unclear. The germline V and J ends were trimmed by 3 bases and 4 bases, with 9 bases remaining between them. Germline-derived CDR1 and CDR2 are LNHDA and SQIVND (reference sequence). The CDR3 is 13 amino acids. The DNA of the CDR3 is TGTGCCAGTAGTATCAGGCAGGCCTATGGCTACACCTTC. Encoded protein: CASSIRQAYGYTF.

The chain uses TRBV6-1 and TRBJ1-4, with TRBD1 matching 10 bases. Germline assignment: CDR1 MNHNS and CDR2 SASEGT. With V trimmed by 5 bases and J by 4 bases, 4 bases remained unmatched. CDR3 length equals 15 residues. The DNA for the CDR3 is TGTGCCAGCAGTTCGGGGGACAGGGGTAATGAAAAACTGTTTTTT. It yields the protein CASSSGDRGNEKLFF.

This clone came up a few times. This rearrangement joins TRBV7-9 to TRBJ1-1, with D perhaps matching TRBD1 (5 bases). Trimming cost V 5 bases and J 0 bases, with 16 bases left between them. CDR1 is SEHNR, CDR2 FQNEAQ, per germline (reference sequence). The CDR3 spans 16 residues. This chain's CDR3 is CASSPQGNLMNTEAFF. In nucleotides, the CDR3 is TGTGCCAGCAGCCCCCAGGGCAACCTCATGAACACTGAAGCTTTCTTT.

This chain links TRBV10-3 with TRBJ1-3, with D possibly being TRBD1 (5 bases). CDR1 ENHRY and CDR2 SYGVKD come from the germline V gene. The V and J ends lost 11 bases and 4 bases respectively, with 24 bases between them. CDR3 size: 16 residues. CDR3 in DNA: TGTGCCTCCCAGGGACGCAGTCGGAGGGGAGGAAACACCATATATTTT. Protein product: CASQGRSRRGGNTIYF.

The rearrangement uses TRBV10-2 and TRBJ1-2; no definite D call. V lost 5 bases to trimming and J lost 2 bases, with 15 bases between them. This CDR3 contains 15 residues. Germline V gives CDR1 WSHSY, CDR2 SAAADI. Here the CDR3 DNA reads TGCGCCAGCAGTTCTTTCAGGACGGGAAACTATGGCTACACCTTC. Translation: CASSSFRTGNYGYTF.

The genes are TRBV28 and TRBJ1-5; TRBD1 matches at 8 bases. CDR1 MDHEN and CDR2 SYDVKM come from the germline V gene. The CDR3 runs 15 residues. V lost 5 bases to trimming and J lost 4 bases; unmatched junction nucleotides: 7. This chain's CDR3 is CASSTTGGGNQPQHF. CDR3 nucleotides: TGTGCCAGCAGTACAACAGGGGGAGGAAATCAGCCCCAGCATTTT.

The CDR3 nucleotides read TGTGCCAGCTCGCTAGAATGGAACACTGAAGCTTTCTTT. It translates to CASSLEWNTEAFF. V gene TRBV18 combines with J gene TRBJ1-1; D is unresolved. Germline V gene data show CDR1 as KGHSH and CDR2 as LQKENI. V dropped 6 bases and J dropped 1 base, with 9 bases sitting between them. CDR3 length: 13 amino acids.

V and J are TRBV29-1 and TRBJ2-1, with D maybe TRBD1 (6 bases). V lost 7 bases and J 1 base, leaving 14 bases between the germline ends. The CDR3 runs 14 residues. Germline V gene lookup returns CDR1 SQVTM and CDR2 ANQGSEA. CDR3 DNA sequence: TGCAGCGCTCTAACAGGGCTATCCTACAATGAGCAGTTCTTC. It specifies CSALTGLSYNEQFF.

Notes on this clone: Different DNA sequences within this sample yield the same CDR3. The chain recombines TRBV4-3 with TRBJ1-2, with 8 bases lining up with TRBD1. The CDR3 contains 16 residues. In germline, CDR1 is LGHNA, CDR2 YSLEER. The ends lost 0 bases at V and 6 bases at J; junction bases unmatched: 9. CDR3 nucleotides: TGCGCCAGCAGCCAAGACCGGCAGGGGGCGGAAGATGGCTACACCTTC. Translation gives CASSQDRQGAEDGYTF.